This TCR beta chain was identified in a study of regulatory T cells in long-lasting Graves disease. About the study: It was over 5 years of antithyroid drugs, with positive TSH receptor antibodies, that meant persistent Graves' disease. Study-wide points: Persistent cases favored TRBV28, TRBJ1-2 and TRBJ2-5. Persistent patients shared more public clonotypes (around 3,000) than new patients (more than 900). Owing to a sample size that was small, accuracy may have been reduced.

This clonotype was counted many times. Its antigen is still unknown. The time point is: persistent/refractory GD, antithyroid drugs over 5 years with positive TRAb. From PBMCs, RNA was extracted and then used to make the TCR library. For TCR beta, libraries came from iRepertoire HTBI primers and Arm-PCR of CDR3 regions. TCRdb redid the calling of the multiplex PCR reads with MiXCR, one entry per CDR3 protein. The profile covers about 430,000 distinct CDR3 sequences, with roughly 21% appearing a single time and over 11% taken by the ten largest. CDR1 MDHEN and CDR2 SYDVKM come from the germline V gene. Trimming shortened V by 6 bases and J by 2 bases, and 20 bases separated the two germline ends. This CDR3 is built from 16 residues.

The TCR comes from a female donor with Graves disease. This sample comprised peripheral blood mononuclear cells (PBMCs), obtained when the disease was refractory, from a patient treated with antithyroid drugs. The V gene is TRBV28, the J gene TRBJ2-7; D ambiguous. Here the CDR3 reads CASSPVKLMDPYEQYF. CDR3 DNA: TGTGCCAGCAGCCCAGTCAAGCTTATGGATCCCTACGAGCAGTACTTC.